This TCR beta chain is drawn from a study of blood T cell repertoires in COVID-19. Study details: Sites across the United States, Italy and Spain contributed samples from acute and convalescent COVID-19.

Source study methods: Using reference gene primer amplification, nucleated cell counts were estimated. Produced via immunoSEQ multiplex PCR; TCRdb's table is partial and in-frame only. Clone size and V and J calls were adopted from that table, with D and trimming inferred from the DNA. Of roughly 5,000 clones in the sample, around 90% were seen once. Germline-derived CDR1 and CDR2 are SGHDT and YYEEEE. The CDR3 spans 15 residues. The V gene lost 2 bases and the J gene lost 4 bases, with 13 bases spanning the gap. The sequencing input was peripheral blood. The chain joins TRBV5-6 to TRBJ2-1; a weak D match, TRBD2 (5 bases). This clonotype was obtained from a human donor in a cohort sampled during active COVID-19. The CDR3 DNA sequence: TGTGCCAGCAGCTTATCGGGGTTTAATTACAATGAGCAGTTCTTC. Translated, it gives CASSLSGFNYNEQFF.